The present TCR beta chain was sequenced within a study of blood T cell repertoires in COVID-19. Whole-study context: The origin of the acute and convalescent COVID-19 samples was the United States, Italy and Spain. Sources were T cells, B-cell-depleted T cells, or PBMCs; the material itself was cDNA or gDNA.

Profiling relied on immunoSEQ multiplex PCR, and the TCRdb table lists in-frame clones only, not all of them. The sample holds approximately 310,000 clones, roughly 84% seen once. Germline V gene lookup returns CDR1 SGHDT and CDR2 YYEEEE. Trimming cost V 4 bases and J 2 bases; bases outside gene matches: 6. The CDR3 runs 16 residues. This receptor was taken from a man aged 50 to 59 with active or convalescent COVID-19. What was sequenced was peripheral blood. This chain uses TRBV5-6 with TRBJ1-3; TRBD1 aligns across 10 bases. DNA for the CDR3: TGTGCCAGCAGCACCGGGACAGGGGTCCCTGGAAACACCATATATTTT. Amino acids: CASSTGTGVPGNTIYF.